This T cell receptor beta chain stems from a study of blood T cell repertoires in COVID-19. The CDR3 spans 14 residues. CDR1 is LGHDT and CDR2 is YNNKEL in the germline V gene (reference sequence). Trimming stripped 1 base from V and 4 bases from J, with 8 bases between. Authors' analysis steps: Nucleated cell counts were estimated from reference gene primer amplification. Some clones are missing from TCRdb's copy, which holds only in-frame ones; the method was immunoSEQ multiplex PCR. The V and J calls and clone size come from that table; D and trimming were worked out from the DNA. Of 95,000 to 150,000 clones in the sample, 80% to 90% are singletons; the top ten hold approximately 4.2%.

This TCR came from a man in his forties with acute or convalescent COVID-19. V is TRBV3-1 (or the pseudogene TRBV3-2) and J is TRBJ1-5; weak D call: TRBD1 (5 bases). The sequenced sample consisted of peripheral blood. Here the CDR3 reads CASSQAGGNQPQHF. DNA of the CDR3: TGTGCCAGCAGCCAAGCTGGGGGGAATCAGCCCCAGCATTTT.